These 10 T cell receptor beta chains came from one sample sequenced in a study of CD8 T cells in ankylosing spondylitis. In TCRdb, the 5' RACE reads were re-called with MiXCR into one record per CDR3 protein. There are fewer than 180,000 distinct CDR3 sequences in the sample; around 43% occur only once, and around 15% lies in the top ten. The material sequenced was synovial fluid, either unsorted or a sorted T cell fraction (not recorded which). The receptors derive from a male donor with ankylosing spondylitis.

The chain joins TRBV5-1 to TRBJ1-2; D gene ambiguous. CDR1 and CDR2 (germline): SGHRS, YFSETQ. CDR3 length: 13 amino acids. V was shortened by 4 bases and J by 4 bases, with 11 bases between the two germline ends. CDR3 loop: CASSPYYFYGYTF. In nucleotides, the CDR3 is TGCGCCAGCAGCCCTTACTACTTCTATGGCTACACCTTC.

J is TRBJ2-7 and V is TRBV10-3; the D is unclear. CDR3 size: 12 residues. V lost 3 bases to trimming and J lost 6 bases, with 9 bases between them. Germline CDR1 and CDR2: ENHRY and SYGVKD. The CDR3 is CAISDTPGEQYF. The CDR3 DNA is TGTGCCATCAGTGACACACCCGGCGAGCAGTACTTC.

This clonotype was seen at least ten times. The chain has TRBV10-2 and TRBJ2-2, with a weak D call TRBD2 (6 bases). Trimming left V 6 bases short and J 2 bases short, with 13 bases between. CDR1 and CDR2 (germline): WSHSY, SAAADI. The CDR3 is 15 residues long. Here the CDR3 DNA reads TGCGCCAGCAGATGGGACTTAACCAACACCGGGGAGCTGTTTTTT. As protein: CASRWDLTNTGELFF.

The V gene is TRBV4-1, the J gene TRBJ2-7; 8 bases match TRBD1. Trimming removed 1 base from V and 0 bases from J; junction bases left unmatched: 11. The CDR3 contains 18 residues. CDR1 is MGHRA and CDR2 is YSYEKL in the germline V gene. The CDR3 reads CASSQGGRLDRDSYEQYF. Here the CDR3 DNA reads TGCGCCAGCAGCCAAGGAGGCAGGTTGGACAGGGACTCCTACGAGCAGTACTTC.

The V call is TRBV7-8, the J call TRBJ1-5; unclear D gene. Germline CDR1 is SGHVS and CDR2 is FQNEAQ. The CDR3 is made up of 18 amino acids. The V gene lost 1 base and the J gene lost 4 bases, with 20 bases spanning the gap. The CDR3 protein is CASSLVPLLRTRNQPQHF. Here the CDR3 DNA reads TGTGCCAGCAGCTTAGTACCCCTTCTGAGGACTCGGAATCAGCCCCAGCATTTT.

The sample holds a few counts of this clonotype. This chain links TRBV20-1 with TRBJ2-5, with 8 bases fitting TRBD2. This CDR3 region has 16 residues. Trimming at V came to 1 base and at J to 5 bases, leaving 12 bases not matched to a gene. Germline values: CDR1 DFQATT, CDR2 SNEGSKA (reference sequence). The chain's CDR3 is CSARGAGAGPTETQYF. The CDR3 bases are TGCAGTGCTAGAGGAGCGGGGGCCGGCCCAACGGAGACCCAGTACTTC.

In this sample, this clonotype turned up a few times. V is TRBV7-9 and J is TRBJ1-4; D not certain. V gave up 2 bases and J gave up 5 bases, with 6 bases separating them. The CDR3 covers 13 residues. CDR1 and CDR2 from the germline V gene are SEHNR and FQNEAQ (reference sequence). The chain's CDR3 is CASSLKENEKLFF. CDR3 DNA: TGTGCCAGCAGCTTAAAAGAAAATGAAAAACTGTTTTTT.

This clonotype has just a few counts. The CDR3 reads CASRPGLGVWELFF. In DNA form, the CDR3 reads TGTGCCAGCAGGCCGGGACTAGGTGTTTGGGAGCTGTTTTTT. The chain carries TRBV28 and TRBJ2-2, with 8 bases identical to TRBD2. The CDR3 has 14 amino acids. The germline V gene encodes CDR1 MDHEN and CDR2 SYDVKM. With V trimmed by 6 bases and J by 9 bases, 9 bases remained unmatched.

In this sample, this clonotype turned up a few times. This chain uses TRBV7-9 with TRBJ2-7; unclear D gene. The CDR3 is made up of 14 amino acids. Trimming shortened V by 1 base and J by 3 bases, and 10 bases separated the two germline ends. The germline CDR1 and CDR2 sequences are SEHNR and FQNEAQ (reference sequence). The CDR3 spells CASSLGEAYYEQYF. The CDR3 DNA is TGTGCCAGCAGCTTAGGGGAAGCGTACTACGAGCAGTACTTC.

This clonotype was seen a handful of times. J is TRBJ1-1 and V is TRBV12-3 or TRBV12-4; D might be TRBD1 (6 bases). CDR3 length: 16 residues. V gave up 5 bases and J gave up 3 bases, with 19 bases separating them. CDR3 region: CASSPGTLVGDTEAFF. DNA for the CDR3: TGTGCCAGCAGTCCTGGGACACTGGTAGGGGACACTGAAGCTTTCTTT.